This T cell receptor (beta chain) was captured by sequencing in a study of CXCR3-negative and CXCR3-positive naive CD8 T cells. Regarding this clonotype: Its antigen remains unknown.

General study findings and limits: Similar TRBV-TRBJ gene usage was seen in naive CXCR3-negative and CXCR3-positive cells, but not in memory cells. TRB CDR3 hydrophobicity was greater in CXCR3-positive naive cells than in CXCR3-negative naive cells.

The libraries of TRB cDNA were prepared using 5' RACE with UMI labels. After re-calling the 5' RACE reads, TCRdb lists one entry per CDR3 protein, DNA absent. This specimen shows about 41,000 distinct CDR3 sequences; the ten leading clones hold approximately 1.9%. The CDR3 is made up of 13 amino acids. Germline-derived CDR1 and CDR2 are WSHSY and SAAADI. The rearrangement uses TRBV10-2 and TRBJ2-7. The receptor was isolated from a human donor in good health. Some clones in this sample may be carry-over from other donors' samples. Specimen: naive CXCR3- CD8+ T cells from blood. The subset: CD45RO-CCR7+CD27+CD95- naive CD8+ T cells lacking CXCR3 (TNR3-). The CDR3 sequence is CASSNGLLYEQYF.